The 25 T cell receptor beta chains below were found in one sample sequenced in a study of tumor-infiltrating lymphocytes in primary liver carcinoma. A primer matching the constant region was used to make TCR beta cDNA from 500 ng of total RNA. Modified slightly, ARM-PCR produced TCR beta libraries over three nested multiplex PCR rounds. The two initial PCR rounds, approximately 10 cycles each, used TRBV1-TRBV30 forward and C-beta reverse primers. MiXCR, run by TCRdb on the multiplex PCR reads, gives a single entry per CDR3 protein. The table shows 70,000 to 85,000 distinct CDR3 sequences, with 71% occurring only once. Joint extraction of RNA and DNA used roughly 19-31 mg of bulk tissue that was unsorted. The specimen was liver tumor tissue from sampling region 4. Described subset: tumor region T4, right-lateral pole. Source of these receptors: a woman aged 55-75 years with primary liver carcinoma and hepatitis B virus infection.

To note about this clonotype: This CDR3 fails to terminate in the conserved phenylalanine or tryptophan, so it likely reflects a read error. This sequence joins TRBV12-3 or TRBV12-4 and TRBJ2-5, with a weak D call TRBD2 (5 bases). Trimming left V 3 bases short and J 11 bases short, with 10 bases between. The CDR3 runs to 11 residues. The CDR3 DNA reads TGTGCCAGCAGTTTGGGAGATACACAGTACATC. This gives the protein CASSLGDTQYI.

This clonotype was seen many times. The rearrangement uses TRBV30 and TRBJ2-2, with 7 bases identical to TRBD2. This CDR3 has 16 amino acids. Germline lookup yields CDR1 GTSNPN and CDR2 SVGIG (reference sequence). With 0 bases clipped from V and 1 base from J, the junction kept 5 bases outside the gene matches. CDR3 sequence reads: CAWSVQRGRNTGELFF. As DNA, the CDR3 is TGTGCCTGGAGTGTACAGCGGGGAAGGAACACCGGGGAGCTGTTTTTT.

At least ten counts were recorded for this clonotype. The chain links TRBV5-1 to TRBJ2-7; D tentatively reads TRBD1 or TRBD2 (5 bases each). CDR1 and CDR2 from the germline V gene are SGHRS and YFSETQ. This CDR3 is 15 amino acids long. The V gene lost 0 bases and the J gene lost 1 base, with 11 bases spanning the gap. The CDR3 sequence is CASSLGGIGSYEQYF. The DNA for the CDR3 is TGCGCCAGCAGCTTGGGGGGGATCGGTTCCTACGAGCAGTACTTC.

The J gene is TRBJ2-7, the V gene TRBV12-3 or TRBV12-4; 12 bases match TRBD2. J was trimmed by 2 bases and V by 3 bases; bases with no gene match: 8. The CDR3 has 17 residues. Here the CDR3 DNA reads TGTGCCAGCAGTTTGGTGGCTAGCGGGAGGGACACCTACGAGCAGTACTTC. It translates to CASSLVASGRDTYEQYF.

In the case of this clonotype: Germline and junction disagree at one end, which may indicate a read error. In nucleotides, the CDR3 is TGCAGCGCGACGACAGCTGGAGATACGCGGTACTTT. This encodes CSATTAGDTRYF. The chain links TRBV29-1 to TRBJ2-3; TRBD1 might be the D (5 bases). The CDR3 totals 12 residues. Germline V lookup: CDR1 SQVTM, CDR2 ANQGSEA.

A remark on this clonotype: The junction and the germline gene differ at one end; a read error may be behind it. J is TRBJ2-3 and V is TRBV11-2, with D possibly called TRBD1 or TRBD2 (5 bases each). Germline V lookup: CDR1 SGHAT, CDR2 FQNNGV. The CDR3 runs to 15 residues. The CDR3 DNA reads TGTGCCAGCAGCTTCGGACTGGGACGCACAGATACGCAGCACTTT. Translation gives CASSFGLGRTDTQHF. Combining the CDR3 with reference TRBV11-2 and TRBJ2-3 gives the whole variable domain EAGVAQSPRYKIIEKRQSVAFWCNPISGHATLYWYQQILGQGPKLLIQFQNNGVVDDSQLPKDRFSAERLKGVDSTLKIQPAKLEDSAVYLCASSFGLGRTDTQHFGPGTRLTVL.

Comments on this clonotype: Sequence at one end of the junction differs from germline and may be a read error. The chain recombines TRBV11-2 with TRBJ2-7; 7 bases are shared with TRBD1. Germline V lookup: CDR1 SGHAT, CDR2 FQNNGV. This CDR3 region has 15 residues. The CDR3 sequence is CISSLVQGSTYEQCF. The DNA for the CDR3 is TGTATCAGCAGCTTAGTACAGGGGTCCACCTACGAGCAGTGCTTT.

To note about this clonotype: At one end the junction does not follow the germline gene, possibly because of a read error. The chain links TRBV11-2 to TRBJ2-1; 14 bases agree with TRBD2. Near its end, the DNA agrees better with TRBJ2-7, so the J call may be wrong. Germline CDR1 reads SGHAT; CDR2 reads FQNNGV. This CDR3 spans 17 amino acids. CDR3 sequence reads: CVSRRRLAGGPGYEQYF. The DNA of the CDR3 is TGTGTCAGCAGGAGGAGACTAGCGGGAGGGCCGGGGTATGAGCAGTACTTC.

Of note for this clonotype: One end of the junction is discordant with germline, which a read error may explain. The gene calls are TRBV11-2 and TRBJ2-1; D is ambiguous. Per the germline V gene, CDR1 is SGHAT and CDR2 is FQNNGV. The CDR3 is 17 amino acids. In DNA form, the CDR3 reads TGTGCCAGCAGCTTACGACCGGTACAGAGATTCTACAATGAGCTGTCCTTC. Translated, it gives CASSLRPVQRFYNELSF.

About this clonotype itself: A much more abundant neighbour one base away suggests this may be a read error. This chain uses TRBV28 with TRBJ2-7, with TRBD1 matching 8 bases. The V segment lost 5 bases and the J segment 5 bases; nucleotides outside the gene matches: 14. This CDR3 spans 16 amino acids. Germline CDR1 and CDR2: MDHEN and SYDVKM. This chain's CDR3 is CASSPPLGTGRDEQYF. The CDR3 DNA sequence: TGTGCCAGCAGTCCCCCCCTCGGGACAGGTAGAGACGAGCAGTACTTC.

The V and J genes are TRBV11-2 and TRBJ2-1, with 10 bases fitting TRBD2. The CDR3 length is 16 residues. The V segment lost 0 bases and the J segment 8 bases; nucleotides outside the gene matches: 7. CDR1 and CDR2 from the germline V gene are SGHAT and FQNNGV. The CDR3 region is CASSLERGGLAHEQFF. The CDR3 DNA reads as TGTGCCAGCAGCTTAGAGAGGGGGGGACTAGCGCATGAGCAGTTCTTC.

The gene calls are TRBV29-1 and TRBJ2-1, with 11 bases aligning to TRBD2. Germline CDR1 and CDR2: SQVTM and ANQGSEA. The V gene end was trimmed by 6 bases and the J gene end by 6 bases; junction bases not matched to a gene: 7. CDR3 length equals 14 residues. DNA of the CDR3: TGCAGCGTCGGGACTAGCGGAATAATCAATGAGCAGTTCTTC. The encoded protein is CSVGTSGIINEQFF.

The rearrangement links TRBV29-1 to TRBJ2-1; 8 bases map to TRBD1. With the DNA end fitting TRBJ2-7 better, the J assignment may be wrong. The CDR3 has 12 amino acids. The germline V gene has CDR1 SQVTM and CDR2 ANQGSEA. This CDR3 is CSSGDRFSEQYF. In DNA form, the CDR3 reads TGCAGCTCAGGGGACAGGTTCAGTGAGCAGTACTTC.

Concerning this clonotype: It is likely a read error, because the conserved phenylalanine at the end of the CDR3 is missing. The chain couples TRBV11-2 to TRBJ2-1; TRBD1 matches at 7 bases. CDR1 SGHAT and CDR2 FQNNGV come from the germline V gene. The CDR3 contains 17 residues. The CDR3 here is CTSSLRPGQRFYNEQFV. The CDR3 bases are TGTACCAGCAGCTTACGACCGGGACAGAGATTCTACAATGAGCAGTTCGTA.

This chain connects TRBV12-3 or TRBV12-4 to TRBJ2-1, with D possibly matching TRBD1 (6 bases). Between the trimmed V and J ends, which lost 7 bases and 1 base, there was a span of 17 bases. This CDR3 is built from 16 residues. The CDR3 loop is CASKLRPRGSYNEQFF. The CDR3 coding sequence is TGTGCCAGCAAATTACGACCCAGGGGATCCTACAATGAGCAGTTCTTC.

This chain uses TRBV6-5 with TRBJ1-5; 8 bases match TRBD1. There are 13 residues in the CDR3. Germline V gives CDR1 MNHEY, CDR2 SVGAGI. The CDR3 sequence is CVGSLDRGQPQHF. In nucleotides, the CDR3 is TGTGTCGGCAGTCTCGACAGGGGACAGCCCCAGCATTTT.

This clonotype was counted between two and nine times. V is TRBV11-2 and J is TRBJ2-7; D ambiguous. Trimming took off 3 bases at V and 7 bases at J, with 13 bases between the two ends. This CDR3 comprises 13 residues. Germline-derived CDR1 and CDR2 are SGHAT and FQNNGV. The CDR3 sequence: CASSLGPGAEQYF. The DNA for the CDR3 is TGTGCCAGCAGCTTGGGCCCTGGCGCTGAGCAGTACTTC.

CDR3 in amino acids: CASSRVGTCGDNEQFF. For the CDR3, the DNA is TGTGCCAGCAGCCGTGTGGGGACTTGCGGTGACAATGAGCAGTTCTTC. This chain links TRBV7-6 with TRBJ2-1, with D perhaps TRBD2 (6 bases). V lost 5 bases and J lost 5, with 19 bases in between. Germline loops: CDR1 SGHVS, CDR2 FNYEAQ. There are 16 residues in the CDR3.

As to this clonotype: At one boundary the junction diverges from the germline segment, which might be a read error. The chain carries TRBV5-1 and TRBJ2-1, with a tentative D call TRBD2 (6 bases). The CDR3 is made up of 16 amino acids. The germline V gene encodes CDR1 SGHRS and CDR2 YFSETQ. The CDR3 DNA reads as TGCGCCAGTAGCTTGGTTGGGGACTGGAACTACAATGAGCGGTTCTTC. Protein product: CASSLVGDWNYNERFF.

This sequence joins TRBV11-3 and TRBJ2-7, with 8 bases that match TRBD1. J lost 6 bases, V lost 9 bases, and 16 bases had no gene match. The CDR3 contains 15 residues. Per the germline V gene, CDR1 is SGHNT and CDR2 is YENEEA. CDR3 amino acids: CASRLGTGGSLEQYF. In DNA, the CDR3 is TGTGCCAGTAGATTAGGGACAGGTGGCTCCCTCGAGCAGTACTTC. Full variable domain (missing parts from reference TRBV11-3 and TRBJ2-7): EAGVVQSPRYKIIEKKQPVAFWCNPISGHNTLYWYLQNLGQGPELLIRYENEEAVDDSQLPKDRFSAERLKGVDSTLKIQPAELGDSAVYLCASRLGTGGSLEQYFGPGTRLTVT.

In the case of this clonotype: Since a much larger clone is just one base distant, this may be a read error. J is TRBJ1-6 and V is TRBV12-3 or TRBV12-4; D unresolved. The length of the CDR3 is 13 residues. The CDR3 coding sequence is TGTGCCAGCAGTTTTCGACCTAATTCACTCCTCCACTTT. Its protein product is CASSFRPNSLLHF.

Note on this clonotype: At one of its ends the junction is not consistent with the germline gene, which may arise from a read error. The chain recombines TRBV5-5 with TRBJ2-2, with TRBD2 as a possible D gene (5 bases). Germline lookup yields CDR1 SGHKS and CDR2 YYEKEE (reference sequence). This CDR3 has 13 residues. The CDR3 DNA sequence: TGTGCCAGCAGGGGGATCTCCACCGGGAAGCTGTTTTTT. Its translation is CASRGISTGKLFF.

At least ten counts were recorded for this clonotype. The V and J genes are TRBV6-5 and TRBJ2-2; weak D call: TRBD2 (5 bases). CDR1 is MNHEY, CDR2 SVGAGI, per germline. The CDR3 runs 14 residues. V lost 6 bases and J 3 bases, leaving 11 bases between the germline ends. CDR3 DNA: TGTGCCAGCAGGAGGACTTGGGACACCGGGGAGCTGTTTTTT. Protein product: CASRRTWDTGELFF.

This clonotype was picked up many times. V is TRBV5-4 and J is TRBJ2-5, with a tentative D call TRBD1 (8 bases). Per germline, CDR1 SGHNT and CDR2 YYREEE (reference sequence). Trimming took off 4 bases at V and 5 bases at J, with 12 bases between the two ends. This CDR3 has 13 amino acids. This CDR3 reads CASSLQGGETQYF. The DNA for the CDR3 is TGTGCCAGCAGCCTACAGGGGGGGGAGACCCAGTACTTC.

To note about this clonotype: The conserved closing phenylalanine or tryptophan is absent in this CDR3, likely reflecting a read error. CDR3 amino acids: CASSPAGGAGTQYL. Here the CDR3 DNA reads TGTGCCAGCAGTCCAGCCGGGGGGGCAGGTACACAGTATCTT. The gene calls are TRBV11-2 and TRBJ2-3; 8 bases agree with TRBD2. The CDR3 contains 14 residues. With V trimmed by 6 bases and J by 12 bases, 14 bases remained unmatched. Looked up from germline, CDR1 is SGHAT and CDR2 is FQNNGV.